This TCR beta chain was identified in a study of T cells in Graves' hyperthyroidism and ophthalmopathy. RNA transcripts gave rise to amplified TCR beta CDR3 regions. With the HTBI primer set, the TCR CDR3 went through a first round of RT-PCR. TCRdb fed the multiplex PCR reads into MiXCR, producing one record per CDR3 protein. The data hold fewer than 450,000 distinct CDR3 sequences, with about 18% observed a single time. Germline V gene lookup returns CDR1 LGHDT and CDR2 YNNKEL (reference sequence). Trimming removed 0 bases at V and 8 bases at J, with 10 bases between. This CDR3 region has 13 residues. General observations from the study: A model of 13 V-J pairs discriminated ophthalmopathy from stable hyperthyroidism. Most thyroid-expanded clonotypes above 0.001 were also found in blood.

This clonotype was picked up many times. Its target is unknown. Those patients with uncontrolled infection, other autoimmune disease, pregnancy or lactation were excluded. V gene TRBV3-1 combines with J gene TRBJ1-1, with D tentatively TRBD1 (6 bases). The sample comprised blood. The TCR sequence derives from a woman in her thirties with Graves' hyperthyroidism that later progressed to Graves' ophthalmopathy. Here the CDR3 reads CASSQDLGAEAFF. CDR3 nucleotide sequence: TGTGCCAGCAGCCAAGATCTGGGGGCAGAAGCTTTCTTT.